This T cell receptor (beta chain) was sequenced during a study of blood T cell repertoires in COVID-19 (dated by TCRdb to 2020 to 2022). For context, the study as a whole: Collaborator samples came from the United States, Italy and Spain and covered acute and convalescent phases of COVID-19. The prospective study material was composed of cDNA or gDNA derived from T cells, B-cell-depleted T cells, or PBMCs. Deeply sampled blood TCRbeta repertoires from subjects exposed to, actively infected with, or recovered from COVID-19 were included in the dataset. A freely available public database, intended as a resource for researchers studying the immune response to SARS-CoV-2, is where the repertoires were released. Samples were obtained from the ongoing ImmuneRACE study (first 160 participants) and from some 1,300 subjects provided by 6 global collaborators. Sample metadata almost always included a de-identified subject ID, COVID-19 status, age in years and sex. HLA class I and class II types, where available, came from metadata supplied by the sample provider rather than from assay-based typing.

Overall study outcomes, separate from this receptor: The quantity of clinical and demographic metadata differed by source and by participant and was supplied without curation.

The collaborating institutions used their own protocols to collect whole blood in K2EDTA tubes. Collaborator samples were shipped for TCRbeta analysis as frozen whole blood, isolated PBMCs, or DNA extracted from either sample type. TCRbeta CDR3 regions were amplified from genomic DNA using the immunoSEQ Assay, a bias-controlled multiplex PCR. Processing in the source paper ran as follows. Within the assay, amplification of reference gene primers was used to estimate how many nucleated cells each sample contained. To quantify the absolute abundance of each unique TCRbeta CDR3 rearrangement, sequence reads were collapsed and filtered. For each sample, productive Simpson clonality was calculated as the square root of Simpson's diversity index over productive rearrangements. TCRdb provides this immuneACCESS table in a form limited to in-frame rearrangements. Some clones are lacking; in checked studies, under half of them reflect an unresolved V gene, and why the rest are absent is not known. V and J calls and clone size are given by that table; D and trimming were obtained from the DNA. For this sample there are tens of thousands of clones; about 85% appear just once. The top ten hold approximately 53% of the sample.

As regards this clone: There is no known antigen for this receptor. No much larger clone exists at a distance of one base, and base qualities are not known.

CDR1 and CDR2 were assigned from the germline V gene (reference sequence) as SGHAT and FQDESV. The CDR3 runs 16 residues from the cysteine to the phenylalanine. The sequence is cut down to CDR3 DNA, 48 bases in frame from base 1. Germline trimming: 5 bases from V, 1 base from J; junction bases outside gene matches: 9. Source material: peripheral blood. This TCR was sampled from a man between 45 and 60 years old with active or convalescent COVID-19. The chain couples TRBV11-1 to TRBJ2-7; 9 middle bases align to TRBD2. The DNA sequence is given as TGTGCCAGCAGCCCGATAGCGGGAGCCGGATCCTACGAGCAGTACTTC. Translated, this is CASSPIAGAGSYEQYF.